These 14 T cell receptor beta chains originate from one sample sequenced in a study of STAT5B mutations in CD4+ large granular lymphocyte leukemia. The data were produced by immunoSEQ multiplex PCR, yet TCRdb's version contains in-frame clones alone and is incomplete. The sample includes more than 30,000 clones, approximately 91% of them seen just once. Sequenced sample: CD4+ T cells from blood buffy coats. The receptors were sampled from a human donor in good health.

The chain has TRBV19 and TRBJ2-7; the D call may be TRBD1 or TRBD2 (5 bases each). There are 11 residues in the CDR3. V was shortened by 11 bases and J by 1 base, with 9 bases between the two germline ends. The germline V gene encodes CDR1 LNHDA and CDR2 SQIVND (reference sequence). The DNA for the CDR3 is TGTGCCTGGGGGAGATCCTACGAGCAGTACTTC. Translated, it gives CAWGRSYEQYF. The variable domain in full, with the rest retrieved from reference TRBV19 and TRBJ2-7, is DGGITQSPKYLFRKEGQNVTLSCEQNLNHDAMYWYRQDPGQGLRLIYYSQIVNDFQKGDIAEGYSVSREKKESFPLTVTSAQKNPTAFYLCAWGRSYEQYFGPGTRLTVT.

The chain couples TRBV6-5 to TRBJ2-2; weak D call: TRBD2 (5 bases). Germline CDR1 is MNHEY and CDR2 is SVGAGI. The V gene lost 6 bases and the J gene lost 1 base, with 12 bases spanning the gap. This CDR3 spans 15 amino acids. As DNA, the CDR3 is TGTGCCAGCAGGCCGGAACTAGTGAACACCGGGGAGCTGTTTTTT. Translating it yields CASRPELVNTGELFF.

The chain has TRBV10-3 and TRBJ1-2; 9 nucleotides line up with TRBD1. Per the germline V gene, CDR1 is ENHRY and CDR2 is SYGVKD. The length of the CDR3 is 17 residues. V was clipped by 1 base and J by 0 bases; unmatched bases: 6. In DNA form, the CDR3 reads TGTGCCATCAGTGAGTTTCTGGGGACAGGGACTAACTATGGCTACACCTTC. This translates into CAISEFLGTGTNYGYTF.

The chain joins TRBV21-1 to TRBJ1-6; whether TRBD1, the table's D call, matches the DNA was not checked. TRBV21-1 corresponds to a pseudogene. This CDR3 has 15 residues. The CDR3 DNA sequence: TGTGCCAGCAGCAAGAACAGGGGAACAAATTCACCCCTCCACTTT. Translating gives CASSKNRGTNSPLHF.

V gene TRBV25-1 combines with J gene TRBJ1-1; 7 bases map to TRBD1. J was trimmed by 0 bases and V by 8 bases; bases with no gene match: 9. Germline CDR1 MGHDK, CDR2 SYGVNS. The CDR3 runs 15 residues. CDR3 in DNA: TGTGCCAGCGAAGGGACAGAGAAAATGAACACTGAAGCTTTCTTT. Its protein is CASEGTEKMNTEAFF.

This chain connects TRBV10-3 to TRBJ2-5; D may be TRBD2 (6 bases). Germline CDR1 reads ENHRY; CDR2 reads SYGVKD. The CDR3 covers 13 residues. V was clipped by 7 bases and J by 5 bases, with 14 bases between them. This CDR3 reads CAITSGGRETQYF. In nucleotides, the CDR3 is TGTGCCATCACGTCTGGAGGGAGGGAGACCCAGTACTTC.

CDR3 bases: TGTGCCAGCAGCTTAAACAGGGGGTCGAACACCGGGGAGCTGTTTTTT. Translated: CASSLNRGSNTGELFF. The chain is built from TRBV5-4 and TRBJ2-2, with 8 bases matching TRBD1. V lost 2 bases and J lost 0; bases outside the gene matches: 3. This CDR3 is 16 amino acids long. Per germline, CDR1 SGHNT and CDR2 YYREEE (reference sequence).

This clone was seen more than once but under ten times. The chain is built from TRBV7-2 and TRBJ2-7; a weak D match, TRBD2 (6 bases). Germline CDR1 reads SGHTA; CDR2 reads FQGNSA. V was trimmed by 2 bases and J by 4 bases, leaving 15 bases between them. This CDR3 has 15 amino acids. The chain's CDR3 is CASSLSAVGSYEQYF. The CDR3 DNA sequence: TGTGCCAGCAGCTTATCGGCGGTCGGGAGTTACGAGCAGTACTTC.

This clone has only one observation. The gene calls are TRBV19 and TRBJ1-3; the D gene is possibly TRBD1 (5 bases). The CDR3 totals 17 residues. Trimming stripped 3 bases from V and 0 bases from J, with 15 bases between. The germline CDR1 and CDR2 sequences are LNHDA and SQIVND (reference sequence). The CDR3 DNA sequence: TGTGCCAGTAGTATGGGGTTTGGGACTGGCTCTGGAAACACCATATATTTT. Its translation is CASSMGFGTGSGNTIYF.

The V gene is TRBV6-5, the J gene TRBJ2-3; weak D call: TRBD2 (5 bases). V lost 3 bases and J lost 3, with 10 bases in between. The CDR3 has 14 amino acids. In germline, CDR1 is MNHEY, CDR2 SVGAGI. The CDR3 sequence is CASSYDYSTDTQYF. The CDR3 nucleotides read TGTGCCAGCAGTTATGACTATTCTACAGATACGCAGTATTTT.

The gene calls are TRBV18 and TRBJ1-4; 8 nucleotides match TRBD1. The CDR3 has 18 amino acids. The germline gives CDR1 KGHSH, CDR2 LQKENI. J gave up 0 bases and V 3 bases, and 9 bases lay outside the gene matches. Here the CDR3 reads CASSPTAGGQATNEKLFF. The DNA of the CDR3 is TGTGCCAGCTCACCGACAGCAGGGGGCCAAGCAACTAATGAAAAACTGTTTTTT.

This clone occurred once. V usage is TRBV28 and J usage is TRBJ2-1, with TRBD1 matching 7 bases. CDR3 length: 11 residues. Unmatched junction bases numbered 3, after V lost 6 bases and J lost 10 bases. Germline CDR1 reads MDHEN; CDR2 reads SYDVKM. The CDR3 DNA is TGTGCCAGCAGACTACAGGGGGAGCAGTTCTTC. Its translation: CASRLQGEQFF.

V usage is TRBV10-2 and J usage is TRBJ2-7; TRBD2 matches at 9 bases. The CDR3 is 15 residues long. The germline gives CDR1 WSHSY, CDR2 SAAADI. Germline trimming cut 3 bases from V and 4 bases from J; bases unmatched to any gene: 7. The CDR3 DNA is TGCGCCAGCAGTGAAGCGGGAGGACCCCCTTACGAGCAGTACTTC. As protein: CASSEAGGPPYEQYF.

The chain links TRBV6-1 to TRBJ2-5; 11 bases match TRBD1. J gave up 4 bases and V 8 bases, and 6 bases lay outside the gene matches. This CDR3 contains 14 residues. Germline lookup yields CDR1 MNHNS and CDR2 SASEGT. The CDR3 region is CASSGTGGGETQYF. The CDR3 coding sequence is TGTGCCAGCTCCGGGACAGGGGGGGGAGAGACCCAGTACTTC.